Listed here are 17 T cell receptor beta chains from one sample, sequenced in a study of cytomegalovirus exposure and HLA in healthy donors. PCR used 60 Vbeta primers and 13 Jbeta primers. The protocol was immunoSEQ multiplex PCR, while the TCRdb copy is restricted to in-frame clones and leaves out a portion. The sample has roughly 120,000 clones; around three quarters are singletons. The sequenced sample consisted of PBMCs. The receptors were gathered from a human donor in good health.

This clone was observed a few times. This sequence joins TRBV6-6 and TRBJ1-1; 7 bases agree with TRBD1. V trimming: 7 bases; J trimming: 4 bases; junction bases outside the gene matches: 3. The CDR3 has 12 amino acids. The germline V gene has CDR1 MNHNY and CDR2 SVGAGI (reference sequence). The CDR3 protein is CASNPGGTEAFF. The CDR3 DNA reads as TGTGCCAGCAACCCAGGGGGCACTGAAGCTTTCTTT.

The CDR3 reads CASSVEPGSGNTIYF. The CDR3 coding sequence is TGTGCCAGCAGCGTAGAACCAGGCTCTGGAAACACCATATATTTT. J is TRBJ1-3 and V is TRBV9; D is unclear. Germline V gives CDR1 SGDLS, CDR2 YYNGEE. V gave up 0 bases and J gave up 0 bases, with 7 bases separating them. The CDR3 contains 15 residues. The full variable domain, rest sourced from reference TRBV9 and TRBJ1-3, is DSGVTQTPKHLITATGQRVTLRCSPRSGDLSVYWYQQSLDQGLQFLIQYYNGEERAKGNILERFSAQQFPDLHSELNLSSLELGDSALYFCASSVEPGSGNTIYFGEGSWLTVV.

The chain employs TRBV2 and TRBJ2-1; 7 bases fit TRBD2. V dropped 6 bases and J dropped 2; count of bases not matched to a gene: 1. Looked up from germline, CDR1 is SNHLY and CDR2 is FYNNEI. The CDR3 contains 13 residues. CDR3 in DNA: TGTGCCAGCAGGAGCGGGACCTACAATGAGCAGTTCTTC. Protein product: CASRSGTYNEQFF.

This chain uses TRBV11-3 with TRBJ2-4; possibly TRBD2 for D (6 bases). The germline gives CDR1 SGHNT, CDR2 YENEEA. V was clipped by 0 bases and J by 0 bases, with 12 bases between them. The CDR3 is made up of 17 amino acids. CDR3 sequence reads: CASSLEPGVIAKNIQYF. In nucleotides, the CDR3 is TGTGCCAGCAGCTTAGAACCGGGAGTTATAGCCAAAAACATTCAGTACTTC.

The V gene is TRBV6-6, the J gene TRBJ1-2, with 8 bases matching TRBD1. Per the germline V gene, CDR1 is MNHNY and CDR2 is SVGAGI (reference sequence). The CDR3 is 13 amino acids. The V gene end was trimmed by 2 bases and the J gene end by 4 bases; junction bases not matched to a gene: 0. The CDR3 region is CASSYQGAYGYTF. In DNA, the CDR3 is TGTGCCAGCAGTTACCAGGGGGCCTATGGCTACACCTTC.

This clone was counted between two and nine times. The V gene is TRBV6-4, the J gene TRBJ1-1; D uncertain. Germline V gene lookup returns CDR1 MRHNA and CDR2 SNTAGT. The CDR3 length is 15 residues. V dropped 0 bases and J dropped 4 bases, with 12 bases sitting between them. CDR3 amino acids: CASSDSHRSGTEAFF. CDR3 bases: TGTGCCAGCAGTGACTCCCATCGGTCGGGCACTGAAGCTTTCTTT.

The chain couples TRBV5-1 to TRBJ2-7, with TRBD1 matching 7 bases. Germline CDR1 is SGHRS and CDR2 is YFSETQ. The junction had 9 bases not matched to a gene; V was cut back by 4 bases and J by 2 bases. This CDR3 comprises 15 residues. CDR3 DNA: TGCGCCAGCAGCGAACCGACAGGGAAGCCCTACGAGCAGTACTTC. Its protein is CASSEPTGKPYEQYF. Filled out from reference TRBV5-1 and TRBJ2-7, the complete variable domain reads KAGVTQTPRYLIKTRGQQVTLSCSPISGHRSVSWYQQTPGQGLQFLFEYFSETQRNKGNFPGRFSGRQFSNSRSEMNVSTLELGDSALYLCASSEPTGKPYEQYFGPGTRLTVT.

The rearrangement uses TRBV7-9 and TRBJ1-1, with TRBD1 matching 8 bases. J lost 4 bases, V lost 8 bases, and 9 bases had no gene match. Per the germline V gene, CDR1 is SEHNR and CDR2 is FQNEAQ (reference sequence). The CDR3 extends over 14 amino acids. CDR3 region: CASGRGGTGTEAFF. The CDR3 DNA reads as TGTGCCAGCGGCCGAGGAGGGACAGGCACTGAAGCTTTCTTT.

This sequence joins TRBV11-2 and TRBJ2-7; TRBD2 agrees at 7 bases. CDR1 is SGHAT and CDR2 is FQNNGV in the germline V gene. The junction had 3 bases not matched to a gene; V was cut back by 3 bases and J by 7 bases. The CDR3 spans 12 residues. CDR3 amino acids: CASSLGGREQYF. The CDR3 region has the DNA TGTGCCAGCAGCTTGGGGGGGAGGGAGCAGTACTTC.

V is TRBV7-8 and J is TRBJ1-3, with D possibly being TRBD1 (5 bases). The germline V and J ends were trimmed by 5 bases and 2 bases, with 16 bases remaining between them. Germline lookup yields CDR1 SGHVS and CDR2 FQNEAQ. CDR3 length: 16 residues. CDR3 DNA sequence: TGTGCCAGCAGCAAAGTTCAGGGAGGGCCTGGAAACACCATATATTTT. Translating it yields CASSKVQGGPGNTIYF.

The chain links TRBV18 to TRBJ1-1; D remains ambiguous. V lost 2 bases and J 0 bases, leaving 19 bases between the germline ends. Per the germline V gene, CDR1 is KGHSH and CDR2 is LQKENI. The CDR3 is 18 residues long. CDR3 amino acids: CASSPEQGLLNMNTEAFF. The CDR3 nucleotides read TGTGCCAGCTCACCAGAGCAAGGACTCCTTAACATGAACACTGAAGCTTTCTTT.

The V call is TRBV10-3, the J call TRBJ1-1; 10 bases are shared with TRBD1. V dropped 6 bases and J dropped 8; count of bases not matched to a gene: 12. This CDR3 region has 15 residues. The germline gives CDR1 ENHRY, CDR2 SYGVKD. CDR3: CAIRADRGRLAEAFF. For the CDR3, the DNA is TGTGCCATCAGGGCCGACAGGGGGCGGCTTGCGGAAGCTTTCTTT.

The genes are TRBV15 and TRBJ2-1, with TRBD1 identical over 8 bases. V lost 0 bases, J lost 4 bases, and 14 bases stayed unmatched. This CDR3 has 19 amino acids. Germline CDR1 LNHNV, CDR2 YYDKDF (reference sequence). CDR3: CATSRDPTTDRGPYNEQFF. The CDR3 region has the DNA TGTGCCACCAGCAGAGATCCAACCACAGACAGGGGCCCTTACAATGAGCAGTTCTTC. The whole variable domain, remainder taken from reference TRBV15 and TRBJ2-1, is DAMVIQNPRYQVTQFGKPVTLSCSQTLNHNVMYWYQQKSSQAPKLLFHYYDKDFNNEADTPDNFQSRRPNTSFCFLDIRSPGLGDTAMYLCATSRDPTTDRGPYNEQFFGPGTRLTVL.

The V gene is TRBV7-6, the J gene TRBJ1-1; D possibly corresponds to TRBD1 (5 bases). The V gene lost 5 bases and the J gene lost 8 bases, with 18 bases spanning the gap. Germline-derived CDR1 and CDR2 are SGHVS and FNYEAQ. The CDR3 contains 14 residues. Written as DNA, the CDR3 is TGTGCCAGCAGCCCTAGGGACTCTGATACCGAAGCTTTCTTT. It yields the protein CASSPRDSDTEAFF.

This sequence joins TRBV29-1 and TRBJ2-6; D is perhaps TRBD1 (6 bases). The CDR3 runs 16 residues. V dropped 6 bases and J dropped 2 bases, with 17 bases sitting between them. CDR1 is SQVTM, CDR2 ANQGSEA, per germline. The CDR3 here is CSVRGLGPPGANVLTF. The CDR3 DNA reads TGCAGCGTAAGGGGGTTAGGACCGCCTGGGGCCAACGTCCTGACTTTC.

This clone occurred a few times. The V and J genes are TRBV4-1 and TRBJ2-3, with 8 bases aligning to TRBD1. CDR3 length: 17 residues. V was pared by 8 bases and J by 1 base, with 14 bases of the junction left unmatched. Germline CDR1 MGHRA, CDR2 YSYEKL. In DNA, the CDR3 is TGCGCCAGCTCCGGGACAGGAGGCGTCCGGGGCACAGATACGCAGTATTTT. Its translation: CASSGTGGVRGTDTQYF.

V gene TRBV18 combines with J gene TRBJ2-2; D is unclear. This CDR3 contains 16 residues. Trimming took off 2 bases at V and 1 base at J, with 11 bases between the two ends. CDR1 and CDR2 (germline): KGHSH, LQKENI. The CDR3 coding sequence is TGTGCCAGCTCACCATCTGTGCCGCGGAACACCGGGGAGCTGTTTTTT. Protein sequence: CASSPSVPRNTGELFF.